This entry describes one T cell receptor (beta chain). Its antigen is unknown. It was with 60 Vbeta and 13 Jbeta primers that the PCR ran. As handled by the study authors: The authors later counted 75 million to 90 million unique TCR beta chains, 9 million to 14 million of them shared. Sequenced by immunoSEQ multiplex PCR; TCRdb stores in-frame clones only, minus some. The DNA was the basis for D and trimming; V, J and clone size are from that table. This sample has around 50,000 clones, with 55% to 65% found just once. After removal of 6 bases from V and 4 bases from J, the junction contained 7 bases not matched to a gene. The CDR3 extends over 15 amino acids. Germline-derived CDR1 and CDR2 are KGHSH and LQKENI. The sample belongs to a study of cytomegalovirus exposure and HLA in healthy donors. Findings of the study overall: Later on, analysis showed that most CMV-associated TCR beta chains appeared to be HLA-restricted. In a later analysis, DRB1 alleles had the most associated TCRs; HLA-C alleles the fewest. Sequencing depth roughly uniform across donors was assumed in presence/absence analyses.

The receptor comes from a human donor in good health. This sequence joins TRBV18 and TRBJ2-5; 11 bases line up with TRBD1. The specimen sequenced was PBMCs. CDR3 amino acids: CASSRRTGGVETQYF. CDR3 nucleotides: TGTGCCAGCTCGCGCAGGACAGGGGGCGTAGAGACCCAGTACTTC.